This T cell receptor (beta chain) was documented in a study of tumor-infiltrating lymphocytes in primary liver carcinoma. Details on this clonotype: Sequence at one end of the junction differs from germline and may be a read error.

From around 520 ng of total RNA, TCR beta-specific cDNA was reverse-transcribed using a constant-region primer. For TCR beta, libraries were produced by three nested multiplex PCR rounds using slightly modified ARM-PCR. Investigators reported that the first two PCR rounds, at approximately 11 cycles each, used TRBV1-TRBV30 forward primers with a C-beta reverse primer. In TCRdb, the multiplex PCR reads were re-called with MiXCR into one record per CDR3 protein. The sample holds about 41,000 distinct CDR3 sequences, around 72% seen once. Joint extraction of RNA and DNA used roughly 20-33 mg of bulk tissue that was unsorted. Sampling was performed at five separate regions of each tumor. The CDR3 contains 14 residues. Germline CDR1 and CDR2: SGHKS and YYEKEE (reference sequence).

This receptor was identified in a man aged 40-50 years with primary liver carcinoma and hepatitis B virus infection. The sequenced material came from liver tumor tissue from sampling region 2. The subset is: tumor region T2, inferior pole. The rearrangement uses TRBV5-5 and TRBJ1-5; D is unclear. As DNA, the CDR3 is TGTGCCAGCAGCTTGAATCCAGCCGCTGGGCCCCAACATTTT. Protein: CASSLNPAAGPQHF.